This is a list of T cell receptor beta chains from one sample in a study of cytomegalovirus exposure and HLA in healthy donors. Method: immunoSEQ multiplex PCR; TCRdb's copy keeps in-frame clones and lacks some. The sample contains 130,000 to 150,000 clones, about four fifths of which appear only once. Sequencing was performed on PBMCs. The receptors here all came from a man aged 30 to 45 in good health and CMV-seronegative. The CDR3 runs from the conserved cysteine through the conserved F or W. A D gene is named only where the DNA matches it firmly. Some rows mark clone size as missing; the rest say once, few, many or name a class of expanded clone.

clone size: -
J gene: TRBJ1-6
D gene: -
V gene: TRBV18
CDR3 DNA: TGTGCCAGCTCACCGGTTGGGGGGAGTAATTCACCCCTCCACTTT
CDR3 protein: CASSPVGGSNSPLHF

clone size: -
J gene: TRBJ2-7
D gene: TRBD1
V gene: TRBV5-4
CDR3 DNA: TGTGCCAGCAGCTCGACAGGGAACTACGAGCAGTACTTC
CDR3 protein: CASSSTGNYEQYF

clone size: -
J gene: TRBJ2-3
D gene: -
V gene: TRBV9
CDR3 DNA: TGTGCCAGCAGCGTAGCCTCTCTAGGGGGTACGCAGTATTTT
CDR3 protein: CASSVASLGGTQYF

clone size: -
J gene: TRBJ1-3
D gene: -
V gene: TRBV5-1
CDR3 DNA: TGCGCCAGCAGCTCGCAGGGGTTTGGAAACACCATATATTTT
CDR3 protein: CASSSQGFGNTIYF

clone size: -
J gene: TRBJ1-5
D gene: -
V gene: TRBV6-6
CDR3 DNA: TGTGCCAGCAGTGACGTCAGGGGTAACCAGCCCCAGCATTTT
CDR3 protein: CASSDVRGNQPQHF

clone size: once
J gene: TRBJ2-1
D gene: TRBD2
V gene: TRBV6-1
CDR3 DNA: TGTGCCAGCAGTGAACTAGCGGGCTCCTACAATGAGCAGTTCTTC
CDR3 protein: CASSELAGSYNEQFF

clone size: -
J gene: TRBJ1-2
D gene: -
V gene: TRBV25-1
CDR3 DNA: TGTGCCAGCCAAGGCGGCGGAGGCTACACCTTC
CDR3 protein: CASQGGGGYTF

clone size: -
J gene: TRBJ2-7
D gene: -
V gene: TRBV6-4
CDR3 DNA: TGTGCCAGCAAGAAAACAGGCCCCCATACCTTCGAGCAGTACTTC
CDR3 protein: CASKKTGPHTFEQYF

clone size: -
J gene: TRBJ1-2
D gene: -
V gene: TRBV27
CDR3 DNA: TGTGCCAGCAGTTTTTACGGAGGGCGCGGCGGCTACACCTTC
CDR3 protein: CASSFYGGRGGYTF

clone size: -
J gene: TRBJ2-5
D gene: -
V gene: TRBV5-4
CDR3 DNA: TGTGCCAGCAGCTTGGGCGGGACGGAAGAGACCCAGTACTTC
CDR3 protein: CASSLGGTEETQYF

clone size: -
J gene: TRBJ2-3
D gene: TRBD1
V gene: TRBV7-7
CDR3 DNA: TGTGCTAGCAGTCCGGGACAGGGTACAGATACGCAGTATTTT
CDR3 protein: CASSPGQGTDTQYF

clone size: -
J gene: TRBJ2-7
D gene: TRBD2
V gene: TRBV10-3
CDR3 DNA: TGTGCCATTCGGGCGGGACTAGCGGACACGGAGCAGTACTTC
CDR3 protein: CAIRAGLADTEQYF

clone size: -
J gene: TRBJ2-5
D gene: TRBD1
V gene: TRBV2
CDR3 DNA: TGTGCCAGCGCACGAGACAGGGACCAAGAGACCCAGTACTTC
CDR3 protein: CASARDRDQETQYF

clone size: -
J gene: TRBJ1-2
D gene: -
V gene: TRBV5-1
CDR3 DNA: TGCGCCAGCAGCTTGGGGGGTAGCGACCCCCTAGGCTACACCTTC
CDR3 protein: CASSLGGSDPLGYTF

clone size: few
J gene: TRBJ1-5
D gene: -
V gene: TRBV5-6
CDR3 DNA: TGTGCCAGCAGCTTAGGACAGACGCCTCAGCCCCAGCATTTT
CDR3 protein: CASSLGQTPQPQHF

clone size: once
J gene: TRBJ1-1
D gene: -
V gene: TRBV6-6
CDR3 DNA: TGTGCCAGCGGCCCGGGACTGTGGGCAAACACTGAAGCTTTCTTT
CDR3 protein: CASGPGLWANTEAFF

clone size: -
J gene: TRBJ2-7
D gene: -
V gene: TRBV11-2
CDR3 DNA: TGTGCCAGCAGCTCCAATTCTAGGGGTGGCGAGCAGTACTTC
CDR3 protein: CASSSNSRGGEQYF

clone size: -
J gene: TRBJ2-1
D gene: TRBD1
V gene: TRBV6-1
CDR3 DNA: TGTGCCAGCCTGGGGACAGCAAGCTACAATGAGCAGTTCTTC
CDR3 protein: CASLGTASYNEQFF